Below are 23 T cell receptor beta chains sequenced from a single sample in a study of cytomegalovirus exposure and HLA in healthy donors. PCR employed 60 Vbeta and 13 Jbeta primers. Measured with immunoSEQ multiplex PCR; TCRdb has only the in-frame clones, and not every one. The repertoire includes roughly 98,000 clones, roughly 76% of them detected once, and about 2% sits in the top ten. Sequences were obtained from PBMCs. The source is a man in his forties in good health and CMV-seronegative.

The chain combines TRBV18 with TRBJ2-7; 11 bases are shared with TRBD2. Germline loops: CDR1 KGHSH, CDR2 LQKENI. Trimming cost V 1 base and J 3 bases; bases outside gene matches: 11. The CDR3 has 18 residues. This chain's CDR3 is CASSPRVSGGAEVYEQYF. The DNA of the CDR3 is TGTGCCAGCTCACCACGAGTTAGCGGGGGGGCCGAGGTCTACGAGCAGTACTTC.

This clone was counted between two and nine times. The chain has TRBV6-6 and TRBJ1-4, with a weak D call TRBD1 (6 bases). Trimming pared 2 bases from V and 7 bases from J, leaving 14 bases between. From germline, CDR1 is MNHNY and CDR2 SVGAGI (reference sequence). The CDR3 sequence is 15 residues long. The CDR3 DNA follows: TGTGCCAGCAGTTACACTGCCGGGACAATTGAAAAACTGTTTTTT. As protein: CASSYTAGTIEKLFF.

The chain joins TRBV9 to TRBJ1-2; D is undetermined. The CDR3 is made up of 12 amino acids. CDR1 is SGDLS, CDR2 YYNGEE, per germline. The V gene lost 2 bases and the J gene lost 1 base, with 3 bases spanning the gap. The CDR3 bases are TGTGCCAGCAGCGTCAGTAACTATGGCTACACCTTC. Encoded protein: CASSVSNYGYTF.

The V and J genes are TRBV4-3 and TRBJ2-7; D is possibly TRBD1 (6 bases). The CDR3 loop spans 12 amino acids. Deletions cut 5 bases from V and 8 bases from J, with 13 bases between. Germline CDR1 is LGHNA and CDR2 is YSLEER. The CDR3 is CASSATGTQQYF. The CDR3 DNA sequence: TGCGCCAGCAGCGCAACCGGGACACAGCAGTACTTC.

CDR3 DNA sequence: TGTGCCAGCAGCCTGAGCGACCAGGGCTATGAGCAGTTCTTC. Protein: CASSLSDQGYEQFF. The chain has TRBV7-7 and TRBJ2-1, with D tentatively TRBD1 (5 bases). Germline assignment: CDR1 SSHAT and CDR2 FNYEAQ (reference sequence). The CDR3 runs 14 residues. V lost 5 bases and J 8 bases, leaving 16 bases between the germline ends.

The rearrangement joins TRBV2 to TRBJ1-5; D is undetermined. V was trimmed by 4 bases and J by 7 bases, leaving 11 bases between them. Germline assignment: CDR1 SNHLY and CDR2 FYNNEI. This CDR3 has 13 amino acids. This CDR3 reads CASSVSAGQPQHF. The CDR3 bases are TGTGCCAGCAGTGTATCTGCGGGCCAGCCCCAGCATTTT.

The V and J genes are TRBV28 and TRBJ2-7; TRBD1 matches 10 bases. V trimming: 1 base; J trimming: 4 bases; junction bases outside the gene matches: 7. The germline V gene has CDR1 MDHEN and CDR2 SYDVKM. The CDR3 totals 16 residues. DNA for the CDR3: TGTGCCAGCAGTTTATCCGGGACAGGGGCTATATACGAGCAGTACTTC. This codes for CASSLSGTGAIYEQYF.

Comments on this clone: This specimen includes other DNA sequences encoding the same CDR3. The chain employs TRBV4-1 and TRBJ2-7; 7 bases match TRBD2. Germline assignment: CDR1 MGHRA and CDR2 YSYEKL. V gave up 1 base and J gave up 1 base; unmatched junction bases: 7. This CDR3 region has 16 residues. This CDR3 is CASSQVLATSSYEQYF. The CDR3 DNA sequence: TGCGCCAGCAGCCAAGTACTAGCGACCTCGTCCTACGAGCAGTACTTC.

The rearrangement joins TRBV9 to TRBJ2-3, with 7 nucleotides matching TRBD1. CDR1 and CDR2 (germline): SGDLS, YYNGEE. V was pared by 4 bases and J by 0 bases, with 5 bases of the junction left unmatched. The CDR3 runs to 15 residues. DNA of the CDR3: TGTGCCAGCAGCTTACGGACAGGTAGCACAGATACGCAGTATTTT. Amino acids: CASSLRTGSTDTQYF.

The J gene is TRBJ1-1, the V gene TRBV7-3; possible D gene TRBD1, 6 bases. Germline V gene lookup returns CDR1 SGHTA and CDR2 FQGTGA. V dropped 2 bases and J dropped 1 base, with 11 bases sitting between them. The CDR3 is made up of 15 amino acids. The CDR3 bases are TGTGCCAGCAGCTTAGCGGGCAGGGGGAACACTGAAGCTTTCTTT. Translated, it gives CASSLAGRGNTEAFF.

This clone was seen a handful of times. The chain uses TRBV6-1 and TRBJ2-7; a possible D gene is TRBD2 (8 bases). Germline CDR1 MNHNS, CDR2 SASEGT. Trimming stripped 2 bases from V and 5 bases from J, with 19 bases between. The CDR3 is made up of 16 amino acids. For the CDR3, the DNA is TGTGCCAGCAGTGAAAGGGGGCTAGCGGGTTCCGACGAGCAGTACTTC. Its translation is CASSERGLAGSDEQYF.

The chain recombines TRBV27 with TRBJ2-3; the match to TRBD2 covers 11 bases. From germline, CDR1 is MNHEY and CDR2 SMNVEV (reference sequence). The ends lost 6 bases at V and 4 bases at J; junction bases unmatched: 9. This CDR3 region has 16 residues. As DNA, the CDR3 is TGTGCCAGCAGCTCTGCCGGGACTAGCGGTTCAGATACGCAGTATTTT. Amino acid sequence: CASSSAGTSGSDTQYF.

This chain's CDR3 is CASSLRNRHTDTQYF. The CDR3 nucleotides are TGTGCCAGCAGTTTAAGGAACCGACACACAGATACGCAGTATTTT. The chain uses TRBV6-5 and TRBJ2-3; no clear D gene. Trimming left V 4 bases short and J 2 bases short, with 13 bases between. The CDR3 runs to 15 residues. Germline values: CDR1 MNHEY, CDR2 SVGAGI.

The chain employs TRBV7-3 and TRBJ2-7; possibly TRBD2 for D (6 bases). Trimming took off 5 bases at V and 9 bases at J, with 14 bases between the two ends. The V gene's germline CDR1 is SGHTA and CDR2 FQGTGA. The CDR3 is made up of 12 amino acids. Written as DNA, the CDR3 is TGTGCCAGCAGCCTGAACCGCGGGGTGCAGTACTTC. Protein: CASSLNRGVQYF.

This clone was counted between two and nine times. V and J are TRBV21-1 and TRBJ2-7; the DNA was not used to check the table's D call, TRBD2. TRBV21-1 is a pseudogene locus. This CDR3 has 18 residues. The CDR3 coding sequence is TGTGCCAGCAGCAAAGCGCTAGGGACCCCGGGAGGCTCCTACGAGCAGTACTTC. As protein: CASSKALGTPGGSYEQYF.

The chain carries TRBV5-1 and TRBJ2-1, with 11 bases aligning to TRBD2. Germline V lookup: CDR1 SGHRS, CDR2 YFSETQ. The CDR3 loop spans 18 amino acids. The V gene end was trimmed by 4 bases and the J gene end by 3 bases; junction bases not matched to a gene: 12. The CDR3 nucleotides read TGCGCCAGCAGCGACCTAGCGGGGGGCCAATATGACTACAATGAGCAGTTCTTC. This encodes CASSDLAGGQYDYNEQFF. Looking up the rest from reference TRBV5-1 and TRBJ2-1 gives the full variable domain: KAGVTQTPRYLIKTRGQQVTLSCSPISGHRSVSWYQQTPGQGLQFLFEYFSETQRNKGNFPGRFSGRQFSNSRSEMNVSTLELGDSALYLCASSDLAGGQYDYNEQFFGPGTRLTVL.

This clone was found once. The rearrangement uses TRBV19 and TRBJ1-5; a possible D gene is TRBD1 (6 bases). The CDR3 is 15 residues long. Germline CDR1 is LNHDA and CDR2 is SQIVND (reference sequence). Between the trimmed V and J ends, which lost 10 bases and 3 bases, there was a span of 19 bases. The CDR3 is CAKDGGAVNNQPQHF. The CDR3 DNA is TGTGCCAAAGACGGGGGGGCTGTTAACAATCAGCCCCAGCATTTT.

The gene calls are TRBV19 and TRBJ2-7, with TRBD2 matching 7 bases. V lost 5 bases to trimming and J lost 3 bases; unmatched junction nucleotides: 1. This CDR3 is 12 amino acids long. CDR1 and CDR2 (germline): LNHDA, SQIVND (reference sequence). CDR3: CASSPSGYEQYF. The DNA of the CDR3 is TGTGCCAGTAGTCCTAGCGGCTACGAGCAGTACTTC.

The genes are TRBV19 and TRBJ1-1; D call uncertain. V lost 7 bases and J 6 bases, leaving 18 bases between the germline ends. The CDR3 runs to 14 residues. Germline CDR1 LNHDA, CDR2 SQIVND (reference sequence). The CDR3 DNA sequence: TGTGCCAGTATCCCTCCGGTCCCACTGGCTGAAGCTTTCTTT. This encodes CASIPPVPLAEAFF.

V and J are TRBV4-1 and TRBJ2-1; 13 bases agree with TRBD2. The J segment lost 8 bases and the V segment lost 1 base, leaving 11 bases of the junction unmatched. CDR1 and CDR2 (germline): MGHRA, YSYEKL. The CDR3 contains 18 residues. The CDR3 spells CASSQVTSGRAVADEQFF. The CDR3 DNA is TGCGCCAGCAGCCAAGTAACTAGCGGGAGGGCCGTGGCCGATGAGCAGTTCTTC.

This clone was seen only a few times. This chain joins TRBV2 and TRBJ1-2; 10 bases map to TRBD1. Germline values: CDR1 SNHLY, CDR2 FYNNEI. V shed 7 bases and J 7 bases; nucleotides not matched to a gene: 9. The CDR3 sequence is 14 residues long. This CDR3 is CASIRDRGFGGYTF. The DNA for the CDR3 is TGTGCCAGCATCCGGGACAGGGGTTTCGGTGGCTACACCTTC.

V is TRBV7-6 and J is TRBJ1-2, with D hard to call. Germline-derived CDR1 and CDR2 are SGHVS and FNYEAQ. The CDR3 contains 14 residues. V lost 1 base to trimming and J lost 3 bases, with 9 bases between them. The CDR3 here is CASSLGRQDYGYTF. In nucleotides, the CDR3 is TGTGCCAGCAGCTTAGGTAGACAAGACTATGGCTACACCTTC.

The chain uses TRBV7-8 and TRBJ2-1; D ambiguous. The CDR3 has 15 amino acids. Trimming shortened V by 1 base and J by 4 bases, and 11 bases separated the two germline ends. From germline, CDR1 is SGHVS and CDR2 FQNEAQ. CDR3 protein: CASSLGLAGYNEQFF. The CDR3 nucleotides read TGTGCCAGCAGCTTAGGGTTGGCCGGGTACAATGAGCAGTTCTTC.